The T cell receptor beta chain under discussion was sequenced for a study of blood T cell repertoires in COVID-19. Sequencing was performed with immunoSEQ multiplex PCR; in TCRdb, only in-frame clones are kept and a portion is missing. Found here are around 230,000 clones, 80% to 90% of them singletons; the top ten hold about a tenth. All enrollees were roughly 18 to 90 years old and from about 25 US areas. Participants' reported clinical history set cohort assignment. CDR1 is SNHLY, CDR2 FYNNEI, per germline. The CDR3 has 12 residues. With 6 bases removed from V and 3 bases from J, the gap between germline ends came to 9 bases.

Material for sequencing was PBMCs or T cells enriched from blood (not recorded which). The chain employs TRBV2 and TRBJ2-7, with unresolved D. The clonotype was recovered from a man between 18 and 35 years old with acute COVID-19. The CDR3 region has the DNA TGTGCCAGCAGACCCTACCGCTACGAGCAGTACTTC. The encoded protein is CASRPYRYEQYF.